A selection of T cell receptor beta chains follows, all from one sample in a study of blood T cell repertoires in COVID-19. The repertoire was sequenced with immunoSEQ multiplex PCR; TCRdb's copy has only in-frame clones and lacks some. The sample yields over 120,000 clones, roughly 84% seen once. Material for sequencing was peripheral blood. The source of these receptors is a human donor with acute or convalescent COVID-19. The donor label of this sample is uncertain. The CDR3 runs from the conserved cysteine through the conserved F or W. The D gene is left open where the match is weak. Clone size is given for some rows only: seen once, a few or many times, or a class if the clone is expanded.

clone_size	v_call	j_call	d_call	cdr3_aa	cdr3_nt
.	TRBV29-1	TRBJ2-5	TRBD2	CSVEDLWLAGGGSRIQETQYF	TGCAGCGTTGAAGATCTATGGCTAGCGGGAGGGGGTTCGAGGATCCAAGAGACCCAGTACTTC
.	TRBV4-3	TRBJ1-5	.	CASSQDLRGGPQHF	TGCGCCAGCAGCCAAGATTTAAGGGGTGGGCCCCAGCATTTT
.	TRBV19	TRBJ1-5	.	CASSISHNNQPQHF	TGTGCCAGTAGTATCAGTCACAACAATCAGCCCCAGCATTTT
.	TRBV7-2	TRBJ2-5	TRBD1	CASSSLQGTAGTQYF	TGTGCCAGCAGCTCACTACAGGGGACGGCGGGGACCCAGTACTTC
.	TRBV6-6	TRBJ1-1	.	CASSFGGGGEAFF	TGTGCCAGCAGTTTCGGAGGAGGTGGTGAAGCTTTCTTT
.	TRBV5-4	TRBJ1-2	.	CASSLGGWYGYTF	TGTGCCAGCAGCTTGGGAGGGTGGTATGGCTACACCTTC
.	TRBV6-5	TRBJ2-5	.	CASRRPGETQYF	TGTGCCAGCAGGCGCCCGGGGGAGACCCAGTACTTC
.	TRBV3-1/TRBV3-2	TRBJ1-2	.	CASSPRTLGPLSWSYGYTF	TGTGCCAGCAGCCCGAGGACATTGGGGCCTTTGTCTTGGAGCTATGGCTACACCTTC
.	TRBV6-6	TRBJ1-4	.	CASRRQVNEKLFF	TGTGCCAGCAGGAGACAGGTGAATGAAAAACTGTTTTTT
.	TRBV10-3	TRBJ2-2	TRBD2	CAISKYSGQNTGELFF	TGTGCCATCAGTAAATATAGCGGGCAGAACACCGGGGAGCTGTTTTTT
.	TRBV28	TRBJ1-6	.	CASSNRGGVNSPLHF	TGTGCCAGCAGTAATAGAGGAGGGGTTAATTCACCCCTCCACTTT
.	TRBV5-1	TRBJ1-6	TRBD1	CASTRQGGDNSPLHF	TGCGCCAGCACCCGACAGGGGGGGGATAATTCACCCCTCCACTTT
few	TRBV2	TRBJ1-2	.	CASSELDGYTF	TGTGCCAGCAGTGAACTTGATGGCTACACCTTC
.	TRBV25-1	TRBJ1-3	.	CASSERAGSSGNTIYF	TGTGCCAGCAGTGAAAGGGCAGGGTCATCTGGAAACACCATATATTTT
.	TRBV6-5	TRBJ2-1	.	CASSYPLGNEQFF	TGTGCCAGCAGTTACCCTCTCGGCAATGAGCAGTTCTTC
.	TRBV18	TRBJ2-2	TRBD2	CASSQTSGRVTGELFF	TGTGCCAGCTCCCAGACTAGCGGGAGAGTCACCGGGGAGCTGTTTTTT
.	TRBV7-2	TRBJ2-5	TRBD2	CASSRASGGEETQYF	TGTGCCAGCAGCCGGGCTAGCGGGGGGGAGGAGACCCAGTACTTC
.	TRBV6-1	TRBJ1-1	.	CASSEAGGGAEAFF	TGTGCCAGCAGTGAAGCGGGGGGTGGAGCTGAAGCTTTCTTT
.	TRBV9	TRBJ1-1	.	CASSPDTLGTEAFF	TGTGCCAGCAGCCCGGACACCTTGGGCACTGAAGCTTTCTTT
.	TRBV5-5	TRBJ2-2	.	CATYPQGRAYTGELFF	TGTGCCACCTACCCGCAGGGCAGGGCTTACACCGGGGAGCTGTTTTTT
.	TRBV19	TRBJ1-2	TRBD1	CASSIGDRGLTNYGYTF	TGTGCCAGTAGTATAGGCGACAGGGGGCTGACTAACTATGGCTACACCTTC
.	TRBV28	TRBJ1-1	TRBD1	CASSPGQLNTEAFF	TGTGCCAGCAGTCCGGGACAGTTGAACACTGAAGCTTTCTTT
.	TRBV10-3	TRBJ1-2	TRBD1	CAIREGGADYGYTF	TGTGCCATCAGGGAAGGGGGCGCCGACTATGGCTACACCTTC
.	TRBV7-2	TRBJ1-1	.	CASSAQGNLGNTEAFF	TGTGCCAGCAGCGCTCAGGGGAATCTGGGGAACACTGAAGCTTTCTTT
.	TRBV6-5	TRBJ1-2	.	CASSYSYRDYGYTF	TGTGCCAGCAGTTACTCATACAGGGACTATGGCTACACCTTC
once	TRBV7-2	TRBJ1-5	.	CASSDLGPGGNQPQHF	TGTGCCAGCAGCGATTTAGGCCCAGGGGGCAATCAGCCCCAGCATTTT
.	TRBV7-6	TRBJ2-2	.	CASSLAPRNTGELFF	TGTGCCAGCAGCTTAGCGCCCAGGAACACCGGGGAGCTGTTTTTT
.	TRBV7-8	TRBJ2-3	.	CASSLRERCLW	TGTGCCAGCAGCCTACGCGAGCGGTGCTTATGG
.	TRBV11-2	TRBJ1-2	TRBD1	CASSSDHRGRVYGYTF	TGTGCCAGCAGCTCGGACCACAGGGGGCGCGTCTATGGCTACACCTTC
.	TRBV7-8	TRBJ2-5	.	CASSLWSTGQETQYF	TGTGCCAGCAGTCTCTGGTCCACAGGTCAAGAGACCCAGTACTTC
.	TRBV27	TRBJ1-1	TRBD1	CASRLGQGAKNTEAFF	TGTGCCAGCCGCCTCGGACAGGGGGCGAAGAACACTGAAGCTTTCTTT
.	TRBV27	TRBJ1-2	TRBD1	CASTGQGSNYGYTF	TGTGCCAGCACCGGACAGGGCTCTAACTATGGCTACACCTTC
.	TRBV3-1/TRBV3-2	TRBJ1-2	TRBD1	CASSQPTGGGYGYTF	TGTGCCAGCAGCCAACCTACAGGGGGCGGCTATGGCTACACCTTC
few	TRBV9	TRBJ2-1	.	CASSVAPTDNEQFF	TGTGCCAGCAGCGTAGCTCCAACGGACAATGAGCAGTTCTTC
.	TRBV7-8	TRBJ1-4	TRBD1	CASSLGPGQDNEKLFF	TGTGCCAGCAGCTTAGGGCCGGGACAGGATAATGAAAAACTGTTTTTT
.	TRBV2	TRBJ1-1	.	CASSEGTPEAFF	TGTGCCAGCAGTGAAGGGACACCTGAAGCTTTCTTT
.	TRBV30	TRBJ1-5	.	CAWSRGFNQPQHF	TGTGCCTGGAGTAGAGGGTTTAATCAGCCCCAGCATTTT
.	TRBV7-3	TRBJ2-4	TRBD1	CASSSRPTGGEMAKNIQYF	TGTGCCAGCAGCTCCCGACCTACAGGGGGCGAAATGGCCAAAAACATTCAGTACTTC
.	TRBV7-3	TRBJ2-3	TRBD2	CASSSRTSGSGTDTQYF	TGTGCCAGCAGCTCCCGGACTAGCGGGAGTGGAACAGATACGCAGTATTTT
once	TRBV7-2	TRBJ1-1	.	CASSTQGRETEAFF	TGTGCCAGCAGCACACAGGGTAGAGAAACTGAAGCTTTCTTT
.	TRBV4-1	TRBJ1-5	.	CASSQEAAGAVRNQPQHF	TGCGCCAGCAGCCAAGAAGCAGCAGGGGCCGTGCGCAATCAGCCCCAGCATTTT
.	TRBV15	TRBJ1-3	.	CATSRDYTPPGNTIYF	TGTGCCACCAGCAGAGACTATACGCCACCGGGAAACACCATATATTTT
.	TRBV14	TRBJ2-5	.	CASSPGERSQETQYF	TGTGCCAGCAGCCCCGGGGAGAGATCACAAGAGACCCAGTACTTC
.	TRBV5-4	TRBJ2-2	.	CASSLAWASVTTGELFF	TGTGCCAGCAGCTTGGCCTGGGCTAGCGTCACGACCGGGGAGCTGTTTTTT
.	TRBV24-1	TRBJ2-1	.	CATSDRMSGSYNEQFF	TGTGCCACCAGTGACCGAATGAGCGGATCCTACAATGAGCAGTTCTTC
.	TRBV24-1	TRBJ1-5	TRBD1	CATSERQGNQPQHF	TGTGCCACCAGTGAAAGACAGGGAAATCAGCCCCAGCATTTT
.	TRBV4-3	TRBJ2-7	.	CASSQDRPGIYEQYF	TGCGCCAGCAGCCAAGATAGGCCAGGGATCTACGAGCAGTACTTC
.	TRBV7-3	TRBJ1-4	.	CASSFLRHRDNEKLFF	TGTGCCAGCAGCTTCCTCAGGCACAGAGACAATGAAAAACTGTTTTTT